This TCR beta chain was obtained from a study of blood T cell repertoires in COVID-19. Study context: Sample material is recorded as cDNA or gDNA derived from T cells, B-cell-depleted T cells, or PBMCs.

Patients from Seattle were sampled longitudinally, starting during active infection. In germline, CDR1 is LNHDA, CDR2 SQIVND (reference sequence). V shed 3 bases and J 5 bases; nucleotides not matched to a gene: 4. The CDR3 extends over 14 amino acids. In the original analysis: How many nucleated cells were present was estimated from reference gene primer amplification. Assay: immunoSEQ multiplex PCR; the TCRdb copy retains only in-frame clones and omits some. The D gene and trimming were derived from the DNA, and the V and J assignments and clone size from that table. The table records about 330,000 clones, about 87% of them present only once.

The sequenced sample was peripheral blood. The clonotype was recovered from a man in his thirties or forties with COVID-19, enrolled during active disease. The gene calls are TRBV19 and TRBJ1-2; 9 nucleotides agree with TRBD1. CDR3 amino acids: CASSMDRGTYGYTF. In DNA form, the CDR3 reads TGTGCCAGTAGTATGGACAGGGGAACATATGGCTACACCTTC.